This section outlines one TCR beta chain sequence together with its context. This entry comes from a study of blood T cells in healthy people across ages. It was with a sample-barcoded 5' primer and a J-beta primer mix that a second PCR of about 6 to 12 cycles was run. From the 5' RACE reads, TCRdb called clonotypes with MiXCR, one entry per CDR3 protein. This table has approximately 1,000,000 distinct CDR3 sequences, more than 35% appearing once. This TCR came from a woman in her fifties or sixties in good health. The sequenced sample consisted of blood.

CDR3 region: CASSPWGAGQGLVTDTQYF. The CDR3 DNA reads TGTGCCAGCAGCCCTTGGGGAGCGGGACAGGGTTTGGTGACAGATACGCAGTATTTT. This rearrangement joins TRBV11-2 to TRBJ2-3; 9 bases are shared with TRBD1. The ends lost 5 bases at V and 3 bases at J; junction bases unmatched: 18. Germline V gene lookup returns CDR1 SGHAT and CDR2 FQNNGV. The CDR3 is made up of 19 amino acids.